This T cell receptor (beta chain) was recorded in a study of cytomegalovirus exposure and HLA in healthy donors. Study at large: From donors who were HLA-typed, an early data release held around 85 million unique TCRs.

The J segment lost 9 bases and the V segment lost 0 bases, leaving 5 bases of the junction unmatched. The germline V gene has CDR1 SGHRS and CDR2 YFSETQ. The CDR3 totals 13 residues. This PCR relied on a set of 60 Vbeta primers and 13 Jbeta primers. The protocol was immunoSEQ multiplex PCR, while the TCRdb copy is restricted to in-frame clones and leaves out a portion. The repertoire includes 200,000 or so clones, approximately 84% of them detected once, and more than 0.2% sits in the top ten. Study-wide results and limits: There were some V segments, including TRBV6-2 and TRBV6-3, excluded as indistinguishable. Presence/absence analyses rested on an assumption that sequencing depth was roughly uniform across donors. Later on, an analysis tied approximately 17,000 TCR beta sequences to HLA alleles at 0.05 false discovery rate.

On this clone itself: What it recognizes is unknown.

V and J are TRBV5-1 and TRBJ2-7; 8 bases are shared with TRBD2. Sequencing input: PBMCs. This TCR derives from a girl under two years old in good health and CMV-seronegative. CDR3 coding DNA: TGCGCCAGCAGCTTGGTAGCGGGATCGGGGCAGTACTTC. Its translation: CASSLVAGSGQYF.